One T cell receptor beta chain is described in this entry. This specimen comes from a study of T cell changes during pregnancy in multiple sclerosis. Assay: immunoSEQ multiplex PCR; the TCRdb copy retains only in-frame clones and omits some. The table includes 98,000 or so clones, roughly 92% detected once. Sequences were derived from peripheral blood, sampled after pregnancy. The source is a female donor with multiple sclerosis, enrolled in a pregnancy study.

The DNA of the CDR3 is TGTGCCAGTAGTACAGGGTTAGGGCAGCCCCAGCATTTT. Amino acids: CASSTGLGQPQHF. V is TRBV19 and J is TRBJ1-5; possibly TRBD1 for D (5 bases). V lost 4 bases to trimming and J lost 7 bases, with 11 bases between them. The CDR3 loop spans 13 amino acids. Per the germline V gene, CDR1 is LNHDA and CDR2 is SQIVND (reference sequence).